The 13 T cell receptor beta chains presented below share a single source sample, sequenced in a study of T cells in localized non-small cell lung cancer. TCRdb keeps only in-frame clones here, not all; method: immunoSEQ multiplex PCR. The sample records roughly 36,000 clones, 70% to 80% being singletons. Sequences were derived from PBMCs, sampled before any cancer treatment. The receptor source for this set is a woman aged 40 to 75 with stage II squamous cell lung carcinoma.

The V call is TRBV4-2, the J call TRBJ2-1; D remains ambiguous. CDR1 is LGHNA and CDR2 is YNFKEQ in the germline V gene. V lost 0 bases, J lost 6 bases, and 6 bases lay in between. The CDR3 contains 13 residues. The CDR3 coding sequence is TGTGCCAGCAGCCAAGATTCCCTCAATGAGCAGTTCTTC. It codes for CASSQDSLNEQFF.

The chain combines TRBV6-1 with TRBJ2-1; D is possibly TRBD1 (5 bases). This CDR3 region has 15 residues. Germline V CDR1 and CDR2: MNHNS, SASEGT. V was trimmed by 3 bases and J by 0 bases, leaving 9 bases between them. The DNA of the CDR3 is TGTGCCAGCAGTGACGGCGACAGCTCCTACAATGAGCAGTTCTTC. Protein sequence: CASSDGDSSYNEQFF.

J is TRBJ2-3 and V is TRBV7-9; unclear D gene. From germline, CDR1 is SEHNR and CDR2 FQNEAQ (reference sequence). The length of the CDR3 is 15 residues. The V end was cut by 5 bases, the J end by 0 bases, with 12 bases between. The chain's CDR3 is CASSLGQTSTDTQYF. As DNA, the CDR3 is TGTGCCAGCAGCCTGGGTCAGACAAGCACAGATACGCAGTATTTT.

V is TRBV5-5 and J is TRBJ2-7; possible D gene TRBD1, 6 bases. CDR3 length: 14 amino acids. V gave up 5 bases and J gave up 6 bases, with 18 bases separating them. Germline-derived CDR1 and CDR2 are SGHKS and YYEKEE (reference sequence). This CDR3 is CASRPGDLASEQYF. CDR3 nucleotide sequence: TGTGCCAGCAGGCCAGGGGATTTAGCGAGCGAGCAGTACTTC.

This chain joins TRBV7-8 and TRBJ2-5, with TRBD1 matching 8 bases. The germline gives CDR1 SGHVS, CDR2 FQNEAQ. This CDR3 comprises 13 residues. V shed 5 bases, J shed 4 bases, and the junction held 3 bases outside the gene matches. The CDR3 DNA sequence: TGTGCCAGCAGCCCCGGACAGGGAGAGACCCAGTACTTC. Translating gives CASSPGQGETQYF.

This chain links TRBV27 with TRBJ2-2; D ambiguous. The CDR3 is 13 residues long. Germline V CDR1 and CDR2: MNHEY, SMNVEV (reference sequence). Trimming left V 6 bases short and J 1 base short, with 6 bases between. The CDR3 nucleotides are TGTGCCAGCAGGTTGGGGAACACCGGGGAGCTGTTTTTT. This gives the protein CASRLGNTGELFF.

V and J are TRBV7-9 and TRBJ1-2; D not certain. The V end lost 5 bases, the J end lost 6 bases, and 28 bases lay between the germline ends. Germline lookup yields CDR1 SEHNR and CDR2 FQNEAQ (reference sequence). The CDR3 is made up of 18 amino acids. In DNA form, the CDR3 reads TGTGCCAGCAGCCCCGCGCACGGTCGGCGCCGGGTGGCGGATGGCTACACCTTC. Amino acids: CASSPAHGRRRVADGYTF.

V usage is TRBV12-5 and J usage is TRBJ1-6; D not certain. Germline CDR1 is LGHNT and CDR2 is FRNRAP. This CDR3 has 13 residues. Trimming took 1 base from V and 7 from J, leaving 5 bases between them. The CDR3 DNA reads as TGTGCTAGTGGTTTGGAGGAGAATTCACCCCTCCACTTT. Translation gives CASGLEENSPLHF.

This rearrangement joins TRBV7-9 to TRBJ2-3; the D is unclear. The CDR3 sequence is 15 residues long. Germline-derived CDR1 and CDR2 are SEHNR and FQNEAQ (reference sequence). Trimming left V 3 bases short and J 6 bases short, with 16 bases between. DNA of the CDR3: TGTGCCAGCAGCTTTAAATATGGAAGTGGGGATACGCAGTATTTT. Translated: CASSFKYGSGDTQYF.

This clone was picked up a small number of times. An end of the junction does not agree with germline; a read error may underlie this. The chain employs TRBV6-1 and TRBJ2-7; D may be TRBD1 (6 bases). The CDR3 is made up of 10 amino acids. Germline loops: CDR1 MNHNS, CDR2 SASEGT. The CDR3 nucleotides read TGTGCCAGCAGGGACAGATACCCATCCTTC. Amino acids: CASRDRYPSF.

This clone appeared a few times. This chain connects TRBV2 to TRBJ2-2; 9 bases line up with TRBD1. This CDR3 region has 15 residues. Germline-derived CDR1 and CDR2 are SNHLY and FYNNEI. The trim removed 7 bases at V and 5 bases at J, leaving 8 bases unmatched. The CDR3 is CASISRTGETGELFF. The CDR3 nucleotides are TGTGCCAGCATTTCCCGGACAGGGGAGACCGGGGAGCTGTTTTTT.

This clone was recorded once. The genes are TRBV27 and TRBJ2-1; 7 positions match TRBD1. Germline V gives CDR1 MNHEY, CDR2 SMNVEV (reference sequence). V lost 5 bases and J lost 3; bases outside the gene matches: 4. There are 14 residues in the CDR3. The CDR3 DNA follows: TGTGCCAGCAGTCATTGGGACAGCTACAATGAGCAGTTCTTC. This sequence encodes CASSHWDSYNEQFF.

This clone was observed once. The chain has TRBV9 and TRBJ2-7; either TRBD1 or TRBD2 may fit D (7 bases each). The V and J ends lost 2 bases and 10 bases respectively, with 19 bases between them. This CDR3 spans 14 amino acids. The germline V gene has CDR1 SGDLS and CDR2 YYNGEE. CDR3 loop: CASSVGGDSEDQYF. The CDR3 coding sequence is TGTGCCAGCAGCGTGGGAGGGGACAGTGAGGATCAGTACTTC.